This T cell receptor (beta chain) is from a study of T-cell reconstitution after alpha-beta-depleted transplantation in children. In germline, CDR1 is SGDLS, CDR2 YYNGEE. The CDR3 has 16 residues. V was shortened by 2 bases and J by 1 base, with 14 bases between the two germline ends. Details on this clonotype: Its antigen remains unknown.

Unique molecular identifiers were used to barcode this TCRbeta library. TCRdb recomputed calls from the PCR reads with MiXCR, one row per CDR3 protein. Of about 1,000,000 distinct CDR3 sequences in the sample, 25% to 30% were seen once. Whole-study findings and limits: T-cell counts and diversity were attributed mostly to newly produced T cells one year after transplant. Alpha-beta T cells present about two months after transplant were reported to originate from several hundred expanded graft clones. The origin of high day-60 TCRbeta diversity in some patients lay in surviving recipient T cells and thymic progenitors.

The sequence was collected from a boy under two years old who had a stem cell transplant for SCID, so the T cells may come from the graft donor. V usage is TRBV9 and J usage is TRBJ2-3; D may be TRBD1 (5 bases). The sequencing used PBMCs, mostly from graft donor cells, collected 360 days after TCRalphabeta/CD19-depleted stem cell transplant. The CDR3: CASSVGKGRRTDTQYF. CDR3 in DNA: TGTGCCAGCAGCGTGGGAAAGGGGCGTCGCACAGATACGCAGTATTTT.